Shown below are 18 T cell receptor beta chains from a single sample sequenced in a study of OX40 agonist ivuxolimab in advanced cancers. Sequencing used immunoSEQ multiplex PCR; TCRdb keeps in-frame clones, though not all of them. The sample lists 90,000 to 100,000 clones, approximately 86% occurring once. Source: CD4+ or CD8+ T cells sorted from blood, taken in a trial of the OX40 agonist ivuxolimab. The receptors stem from an adult with an advanced solid tumor such as melanoma, head and neck, liver or kidney cancer.

This chain joins TRBV6-5 and TRBJ2-7; 9 bases match TRBD1. Germline V CDR1 and CDR2: MNHEY, SVGAGI. The CDR3 loop spans 15 amino acids. The trim removed 6 bases at V and 5 bases at J, leaving 11 bases unmatched. In DNA form, the CDR3 reads TGTGCCAGCAGCGAACAGGGGGCAGGCCGCGACGAGCAGTACTTC. Encoded protein: CASSEQGAGRDEQYF.

The rearrangement joins TRBV7-8 to TRBJ2-5; TRBD2 might be the D (5 bases). The CDR3 runs 14 residues. The V end lost 6 bases, the J end lost 2 bases, and 13 bases lay between the germline ends. Looked up from germline, CDR1 is SGHVS and CDR2 is FQNEAQ. The CDR3, as DNA: TGTGCCAGCAGACCACTAGGCCCTCAAGAGACCCAGTACTTC. It codes for CASRPLGPQETQYF.

This clone was counted once. The chain couples TRBV6-5 to TRBJ2-2, with D maybe TRBD2 (7 bases). Trimming cost V 7 bases and J 2 bases, with 11 bases left between them. CDR3 length equals 14 residues. CDR1 and CDR2 from the germline V gene are MNHEY and SVGAGI. The DNA for the CDR3 is TGTGCCAGCACCGGGGGGCACAACACCGGGGAGCTGTTTTTT. Translating it yields CASTGGHNTGELFF.

The chain carries TRBV2 and TRBJ2-3, with D unresolved. Trimming took 2 bases from V and 1 from J, leaving 4 bases between them. The CDR3 is made up of 13 amino acids. In germline, CDR1 is SNHLY, CDR2 FYNNEI. This CDR3 reads CASSERRTDTQYF. CDR3 bases: TGTGCCAGCAGTGAAAGGCGCACAGATACGCAGTATTTT.

This clone was detected once. The chain couples TRBV4-2 to TRBJ2-7; D is perhaps TRBD1 (6 bases). CDR3 length equals 15 residues. Trimming took 6 bases from V and 2 from J, leaving 17 bases between them. CDR1 is LGHNA, CDR2 YNFKEQ, per germline. Written as DNA, the CDR3 is TGTGCCAGCAGGCAGGGGCGGGCCTCCCCCTACGAGCAGTACTTC. It encodes CASRQGRASPYEQYF.

The chain has TRBV7-2 and TRBJ1-1, with 7 bases fitting TRBD1. Germline V CDR1 and CDR2: SGHTA, FQGNSA. With 5 bases clipped from V and 1 base from J, the junction kept 7 bases outside the gene matches. This CDR3 is 15 amino acids long. The CDR3 bases are TGTGCCAGCAGCACCCTGACAGGGAAGAACACTGAAGCTTTCTTT. Protein product: CASSTLTGKNTEAFF.

The chain combines TRBV7-2 with TRBJ2-3, with 7 bases fitting TRBD1. The germline CDR1 and CDR2 sequences are SGHTA and FQGNSA. The CDR3 loop spans 15 amino acids. V was clipped by 1 base and J by 2 bases; unmatched bases: 3. The CDR3 is CASSLVGGDTDTQYF. As DNA, the CDR3 is TGTGCCAGCAGCTTAGTAGGGGGCGACACAGATACGCAGTATTTT.

The V and J genes are TRBV18 and TRBJ2-1; D gene unclear. Trimming took 3 bases from V and 8 from J, leaving 11 bases between them. The germline gives CDR1 KGHSH, CDR2 LQKENI. The CDR3 runs 13 residues. The CDR3 sequence is CASSPPLAHEQFF. In DNA form, the CDR3 reads TGTGCCAGCTCACCTCCGTTAGCTCATGAGCAGTTCTTC.

The rearrangement uses TRBV2 and TRBJ2-2; D is unclear. Germline V gives CDR1 SNHLY, CDR2 FYNNEI. The ends were cut back, 0 bases at V and 3 bases at J, with 8 bases in the middle. This CDR3 comprises 15 residues. CDR3: CASSEARPDTGELFF. The CDR3 nucleotides are TGTGCCAGCAGTGAAGCGCGGCCCGACACCGGGGAGCTGTTTTTT. Filled out from reference TRBV2 and TRBJ2-2, the complete variable domain reads EPEVTQTPSHQVTQMGQEVILRCVPISNHLYFYWYRQILGQKVEFLVSFYNNEISEKSEIFDDQFSVERPDGSNFTLKIRSTKLEDSAMYFCASSEARPDTGELFFGEGSRLTVL.

The rearrangement joins TRBV2 to TRBJ2-2, with D maybe TRBD2 (6 bases). This CDR3 is built from 14 residues. Germline V lookup: CDR1 SNHLY, CDR2 FYNNEI. V was clipped by 7 bases and J by 3 bases, with 12 bases between them. Here the CDR3 reads CASKREKDTGELFF. The CDR3 DNA reads TGTGCCAGCAAACGGGAGAAGGACACCGGGGAGCTGTTTTTT.

The chain recombines TRBV19 with TRBJ1-1, with 9 bases matching TRBD1. CDR1 and CDR2 (germline): LNHDA, SQIVND (reference sequence). CDR3 length: 14 residues. V gave up 5 bases and J gave up 3 bases; unmatched junction bases: 4. The CDR3 DNA sequence: TGTGCCAGTAGTCCGGGACAGGGATACACTGAAGCTTTCTTT. It specifies CASSPGQGYTEAFF.

The chain is built from TRBV11-1 and TRBJ2-7, with D perhaps matching TRBD1 or TRBD2 (5 bases each). Per the germline V gene, CDR1 is SGHAT and CDR2 is FQDESV (reference sequence). The CDR3 is made up of 15 amino acids. The germline V and J ends were trimmed by 5 bases and 7 bases, with 21 bases remaining between them. The CDR3 here is CASSKQWGKGYEQYF. For the CDR3, the DNA is TGTGCCAGCAGCAAACAATGGGGGAAGGGTTATGAGCAGTACTTC.

The chain has TRBV5-8 and TRBJ2-1, with 10 bases identical to TRBD2. The J segment lost 7 bases and the V segment lost 5 bases, leaving 9 bases of the junction unmatched. Per the germline V gene, CDR1 is SGHTS and CDR2 is YDEGEE. The CDR3 has 15 residues. The CDR3 here is CASRQREGIWNEQFF. CDR3 sequence (DNA): TGTGCCAGCAGGCAGCGGGAGGGGATATGGAATGAGCAGTTCTTC.

Written as DNA, the CDR3 is TGTGCCAGCACCCGGGACAGCATGAGCTCCTACGAGCAGTACTTC. Its protein is CASTRDSMSSYEQYF. The rearrangement joins TRBV6-1 to TRBJ2-7; 7 bases line up with TRBD1. The V gene end was trimmed by 7 bases and the J gene end by 0 bases; junction bases not matched to a gene: 9. Per the germline V gene, CDR1 is MNHNS and CDR2 is SASEGT. The CDR3 loop spans 15 amino acids.

The rearrangement links TRBV20-1 to TRBJ2-1, with no clear D. This CDR3 has 11 amino acids. The ends were cut back, 6 bases at V and 8 bases at J, with 11 bases in the middle. Germline assignment: CDR1 DFQATT and CDR2 SNEGSKA (reference sequence). In DNA, the CDR3 is TGCAGTGCCACGACTGGGGATGAGCAGTTCTTC. This codes for CSATTGDEQFF.

J is TRBJ1-6 and V is TRBV14; D perhaps matches TRBD1 (5 bases). The CDR3 has 15 amino acids. Looked up from germline, CDR1 is SGHDN and CDR2 is FVKESK. V lost 4 bases, J lost 7 bases, and 14 bases lay in between. CDR3 DNA: TGTGCCAGCAGCCCCGGGACTGACGGCAATTCACCCCTCCACTTT. It codes for CASSPGTDGNSPLHF.

V usage is TRBV15 and J usage is TRBJ2-1, with 8 bases fitting TRBD2. CDR1 and CDR2 (germline): LNHNV, YYDKDF (reference sequence). The trim removed 2 bases at V and 5 bases at J, leaving 8 bases unmatched. This CDR3 contains 16 residues. The CDR3: CATSRPELAENNEQFF. For the CDR3, the DNA is TGTGCCACCAGCAGACCCGAACTAGCGGAAAACAATGAGCAGTTCTTC.

This clone was seen more than once but under ten times. The genes are TRBV27 and TRBJ1-2, with 9 bases matching TRBD1. The V gene's germline CDR1 is MNHEY and CDR2 SMNVEV (reference sequence). The CDR3 length is 14 residues. V lost 5 bases, J lost 4 bases, and 5 bases stayed unmatched. The CDR3 spells CASSPGQGIYGYTF. The CDR3 coding sequence is TGTGCCAGCAGTCCTGGACAGGGGATCTATGGCTACACCTTC.